A selection of T cell receptor beta chains follows, all from one sample in a study of long-term antiretroviral therapy in people with HIV. The data were produced by immunoSEQ multiplex PCR, yet TCRdb's version contains in-frame clones alone and is incomplete. Of 20,000 to 25,000 clones in the sample, about four fifths were seen once. The sequencing here drew on unsorted PBMCs, taken 1.5 years after starting antiretroviral therapy. Receptors originate from a man aged 25-40 years with HIV. CDR3s include the opening cysteine and the closing phenylalanine or tryptophan. A D gene is named only where the DNA matches it firmly. The listing skips clone size in some rows; elsewhere it reads once, few, many or a size class.

clone size,CDR3 length,J gene,D gene,V gene,CDR3 DNA,CDR3 protein
NA,14,TRBJ1-2,TRBD1,TRBV28,TGTGCCAGCAGGGGGACAGGGGGAGACTATGGCTACACCTTC,CASRGTGGDYGYTF
NA,17,TRBJ2-1,NA,TRBV12-5,TGTGCTAGTGGTTTGGTAGGTATAGGACAGAATTACAATGAGCAGTTCTTC,CASGLVGIGQNYNEQFF
NA,15,TRBJ2-2,TRBD2,TRBV6-1,TGTGCCAGCAGTGAAGGGCTAGCGGGAGCCGGGGAGCTGTTTTTT,CASSEGLAGAGELFF
NA,14,TRBJ2-7,TRBD2,TRBV27,TGTGCAGCCGGCCTAGCGGAAAGCTCCTACGAGCAGTACTTC,CAAGLAESSYEQYF
NA,14,TRBJ1-2,TRBD1,TRBV6-1,TGTGCCAGCAGTGAAGGACAGGGCGACTATGGCTACACCTTC,CASSEGQGDYGYTF
NA,15,TRBJ1-2,TRBD1,TRBV28,TGTGCCAGCAGCCCGCCTCACAGGGGAGCCTATGGCTACACCTTC,CASSPPHRGAYGYTF
NA,12,TRBJ1-1,NA,TRBV28,TGTGCCAGCACTCGGGTGGCCACAGAAGCTTTCTTT,CASTRVATEAFF
NA,14,TRBJ2-2,NA,TRBV5-1,TGCGCCAGCAATTCGGGACAAGACACCGGGGAGCTGTTTTTT,CASNSGQDTGELFF
NA,18,TRBJ2-1,TRBD2,TRBV6-1,TGTGCCAGCAGTGAAGCGCGTTATGTAGCGGGAGCAAACAATGAGCAGTTCTTC,CASSEARYVAGANNEQFF
NA,16,TRBJ1-5,NA,TRBV7-9,TGTGCCAGCAGCCGTTGGACGGCACGGGGGGCTCAGCCCCAGCATTTT,CASSRWTARGAQPQHF
NA,15,TRBJ1-5,NA,TRBV6-5,TGTGCCAGCAGTAGGAAAGGTGAAAGCAATCAGCCCCAGCATTTT,CASSRKGESNQPQHF
once,16,TRBJ2-7,TRBD2,TRBV7-9,TGTGCCAGCAGCTCAATAGCGGGAGGGAGCTCCTACGAGCAGTACTTC,CASSSIAGGSSYEQYF
NA,12,TRBJ2-7,NA,TRBV27,TGTGCCAGCAGTTCCCGGACTTACGAGCAGTACTTC,CASSSRTYEQYF
NA,12,TRBJ2-7,TRBD1,TRBV30,TGTGCCGGGGGACAGGGGGTCCACGAGCAGTACTTC,CAGGQGVHEQYF
NA,10,TRBJ2-1,NA,TRBV20-1,TGCAGTGCTAGACACAATGAGCAGTTCTTC,CSARHNEQFF
once,12,TRBJ2-6,NA,TRBV5-1,TGCGCCAGCGGTCGGGAAGCCAACGTCCTGACTTTC,CASGREANVLTF
NA,13,TRBJ1-2,NA,TRBV7-9,TGTGCCAGCAGCTTACCCCCTCAAGGGGGCTACACCTTC,CASSLPPQGGYTF
NA,14,TRBJ1-1,TRBD1,TRBV5-1,TGCGCCAGCAGCGAGATGACAGGGGGCACTGAAGCTTTCTTT,CASSEMTGGTEAFF
NA,13,TRBJ2-5,NA,TRBV7-8,TGTGCCAGCAGCTTAGTACAGCAAGAGACCCAGTACTTC,CASSLVQQETQYF
NA,18,TRBJ2-3,TRBD2,TRBV29-1,TGCAGCGTTGAAGACCCCCACCAGCGGGACGCCGGCACAGATACGCAGTATTTT,CSVEDPHQRDAGTDTQYF
NA,14,TRBJ2-7,NA,TRBV7-2,TGTGCCAGCAGCACGGGACTGCAAGCCTACGAGCAGTACTTC,CASSTGLQAYEQYF
NA,14,TRBJ2-5,NA,TRBV28,TGTGCCAGCAGAAAAGCGGGCCCCCAAGAGACCCAGTACTTC,CASRKAGPQETQYF
NA,13,TRBJ1-5,NA,TRBV19,TGTGCCAGTAGTATATCGGGTAATCAGCCCCAGCATTTT,CASSISGNQPQHF
NA,12,TRBJ1-2,TRBD1,TRBV30,TGTGCCTGGACGGACAGGGACTATGGCTACACCTTC,CAWTDRDYGYTF
once,13,TRBJ2-1,TRBD1,TRBV27,TGTGCCAGCAGTTTCGGACAGGCCGGTGAGCAGTTCTTC,CASSFGQAGEQFF
once,14,TRBJ2-7,NA,TRBV7-2,TGTGCCAGCAGCTCCATTCAAGCGAGGTTCGAGCAGTACTTC,CASSSIQARFEQYF
NA,15,TRBJ2-1,NA,TRBV7-2,TGTGCCAGCAGCTCGGACTTGTCCGCTTACAATGAGCAGTTCTTC,CASSSDLSAYNEQFF
NA,18,TRBJ2-7,NA,TRBV7-9,TGTGCCAGCAGCCAACCCATTTTCCCCGGGACAAACTCCTACGAGCAGTACTTC,CASSQPIFPGTNSYEQYF
NA,15,TRBJ2-1,NA,TRBV11-2,TGTGCCAGCAGCTTAGAGGGGAGGCTTCTCAATGAGCAGTTCTTC,CASSLEGRLLNEQFF
NA,16,TRBJ2-2,TRBD2,TRBV6-6,TGTGCCAGCAGTGTCCGACTAGCGGGGAACACCGGGGAGCTGTTTTTT,CASSVRLAGNTGELFF
NA,14,TRBJ2-1,NA,TRBV6-5,TGTGCCAGCAGAGGGGGACAACCTAACAATGAGCAGTTCTTC,CASRGGQPNNEQFF
NA,15,TRBJ2-5,TRBD2,TRBV28,TGTGCCAGCAGTCTCCCGACTAGCGGGCAAGAGACCCAGTACTTC,CASSLPTSGQETQYF
NA,12,TRBJ2-7,NA,TRBV27,TGTGCCAGCAGTTTAAGGAGCGGTGAGCAGTACTTC,CASSLRSGEQYF
NA,14,TRBJ1-2,NA,TRBV4-3,TGCGCCAGCAGCCGCCTATATGGGGTGGAGGGCTACACCTTC,CASSRLYGVEGYTF
NA,16,TRBJ2-5,TRBD1,TRBV10-3,TGTGCCATCAGTAGTATTGACAGGGGACTCGGAGAGACCCAGTACTTC,CAISSIDRGLGETQYF
NA,12,TRBJ2-2,NA,TRBV30,TGTGCCTGGACGGTCTGGACCGGGGAGCTGTTTTTT,CAWTVWTGELFF
NA,18,TRBJ1-2,TRBD1,TRBV15,TGTGCCACCAGCAGAGGACCGACAGGGAGAGGAAGGAACTATGGCTACACCTTC,CATSRGPTGRGRNYGYTF
NA,15,TRBJ2-1,NA,TRBV6-5,TGTGCCAGCAGCGACCCAGGGACGGGTTACAATGAGCAGTTCTTC,CASSDPGTGYNEQFF
NA,15,TRBJ2-3,NA,TRBV5-1,TGCGCCAGCAGCTTGAACGGGGCTAGCACAGATACGCAGTATTTT,CASSLNGASTDTQYF
NA,15,TRBJ2-7,TRBD1,TRBV15,TGTGCCACCAGTACCACCCGGGACAGGGGTTACGAGCAGTACTTC,CATSTTRDRGYEQYF
NA,13,TRBJ2-7,TRBD2,TRBV28,TGTGCCAGCAGGGCAGCGGGAGTGGAGGAGCAGTACTTC,CASRAAGVEEQYF
NA,15,TRBJ1-5,TRBD1,TRBV5-1,TGCGCCAGCAGCTTGGGGACAGGGCGCGGCCAGCCCCAGCATTTT,CASSLGTGRGQPQHF
NA,15,TRBJ1-3,NA,TRBV19,TGTGCCAGTAGCACTATAACGAGCTCTGGAAACACCATATATTTT,CASSTITSSGNTIYF
NA,16,TRBJ2-1,TRBD2,TRBV7-2,TGTGCCAGCAGCCAAACTAGCGGAGCTTCTCGCAATGAGCAGTTCTTC,CASSQTSGASRNEQFF
once,18,TRBJ2-4,TRBD1,TRBV18,TGTGCCAGCTCACCTCCGGGACAGGGGATTTTAGCCAAAAACATTCAGTACTTC,CASSPPGQGILAKNIQYF
NA,11,TRBJ2-7,NA,TRBV6-6,TGTGCCAGCAGTTACTCGTTCGAGCAGTACTTC,CASSYSFEQYF
NA,13,TRBJ2-7,NA,TRBV27,TGTGCCAGCAGTTCAGACAGTACCTACGAGCAGTACTTC,CASSSDSTYEQYF
once,13,TRBJ2-7,NA,TRBV5-6,TGTGCCAGCAGATCTCAGGCCTCCTACGAGCAGTACTTC,CASRSQASYEQYF
once,13,TRBJ1-2,NA,TRBV27,TGTGCCAGCAGTTTAGGGGCGAACTATGGCTACACCTTC,CASSLGANYGYTF
NA,13,TRBJ2-1,NA,TRBV6-6,TGTGCCAGCAGTTACCAGAGAAACAGTGAGCAGTTCTTC,CASSYQRNSEQFF
NA,20,TRBJ2-3,NA,TRBV4-3,TGCGCCAGCAGCCAAGATAGTGGAGGCGGGGACCTACTCCGCACAGATACGCAGTATTTT,CASSQDSGGGDLLRTDTQYF
NA,15,TRBJ2-1,TRBD1,TRBV27,TGTGCCAGCAGTTCCCCCCCTTCCGGGACAGGGGAGCAGTTCTTC,CASSSPPSGTGEQFF
few,15,TRBJ2-1,TRBD1,TRBV5-6,TGTGCCAGCATTATAGGACAGGTCCACTACAATGAGCAGTTCTTC,CASIIGQVHYNEQFF
NA,14,TRBJ1-1,TRBD1,TRBV5-1,TGCGCCAGCAGCACCAGGGGGGGGAACACTGAAGCTTTCTTT,CASSTRGGNTEAFF
few,15,TRBJ2-2,TRBD1,TRBV6-1,TGTGCCAGCAGTGGGGGACAGGGGATTGTCGGGGAGCTGTTTTTT,CASSGGQGIVGELFF